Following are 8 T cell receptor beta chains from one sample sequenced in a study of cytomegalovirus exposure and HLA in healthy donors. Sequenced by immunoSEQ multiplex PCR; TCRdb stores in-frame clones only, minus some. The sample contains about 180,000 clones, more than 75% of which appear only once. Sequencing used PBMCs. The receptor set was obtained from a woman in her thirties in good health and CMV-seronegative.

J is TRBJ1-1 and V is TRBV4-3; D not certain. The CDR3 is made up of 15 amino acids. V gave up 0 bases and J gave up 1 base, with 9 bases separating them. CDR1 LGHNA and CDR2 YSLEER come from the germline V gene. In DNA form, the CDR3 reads TGCGCCAGCAGCCAAGATGGTGCGGGGAACACTGAAGCTTTCTTT. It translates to CASSQDGAGNTEAFF.

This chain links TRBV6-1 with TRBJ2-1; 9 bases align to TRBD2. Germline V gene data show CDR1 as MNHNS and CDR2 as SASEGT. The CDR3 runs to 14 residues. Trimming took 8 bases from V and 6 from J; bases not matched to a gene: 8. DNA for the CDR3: TGTGCCAGCGGTAGGGCGGGGGGGCTCAATGAGCAGTTCTTC. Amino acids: CASGRAGGLNEQFF.

CDR3 loop: CASSPVRAGGLNTGELFF. CDR3 nucleotide sequence: TGTGCCAGCAGCCCCGTGAGAGCGGGGGGGCTGAACACCGGGGAGCTGTTTTTT. The chain couples TRBV5-6 to TRBJ2-2; 10 nucleotides align to TRBD2. Germline lookup yields CDR1 SGHDT and CDR2 YYEEEE. There are 18 residues in the CDR3. J gave up 1 base and V 4 bases, and 10 bases lay outside the gene matches.

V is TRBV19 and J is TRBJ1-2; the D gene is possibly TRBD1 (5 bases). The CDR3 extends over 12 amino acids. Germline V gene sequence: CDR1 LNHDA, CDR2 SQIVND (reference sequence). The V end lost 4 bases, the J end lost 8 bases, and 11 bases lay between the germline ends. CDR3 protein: CASSTGIWGYTF. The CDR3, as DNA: TGTGCCAGTAGTACAGGGATTTGGGGCTACACCTTC.

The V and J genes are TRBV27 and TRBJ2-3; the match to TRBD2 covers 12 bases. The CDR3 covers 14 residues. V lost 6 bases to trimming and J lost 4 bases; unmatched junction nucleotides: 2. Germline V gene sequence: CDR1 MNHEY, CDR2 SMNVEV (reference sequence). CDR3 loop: CASRTSGGPDTQYF. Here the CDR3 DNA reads TGTGCCAGCAGGACTAGCGGGGGACCAGATACGCAGTATTTT.

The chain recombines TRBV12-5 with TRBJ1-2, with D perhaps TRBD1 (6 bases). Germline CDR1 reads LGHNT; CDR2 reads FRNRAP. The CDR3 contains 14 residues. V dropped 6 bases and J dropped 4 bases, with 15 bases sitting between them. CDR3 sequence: CASGLGADSYGYTF. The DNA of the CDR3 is TGTGCTAGTGGCCTGGGAGCGGACAGCTATGGCTACACCTTC.

CDR3 amino acids: CASSLEQGATNEKLFF. The CDR3 region has the DNA TGCGCCAGCAGCTTGGAACAGGGGGCAACTAATGAAAAACTGTTTTTT. This chain joins TRBV5-1 and TRBJ1-4; TRBD1 aligns across 8 bases. This CDR3 region has 16 residues. V lost 0 bases to trimming and J lost 0 bases; unmatched junction nucleotides: 1. The germline V gene encodes CDR1 SGHRS and CDR2 YFSETQ.

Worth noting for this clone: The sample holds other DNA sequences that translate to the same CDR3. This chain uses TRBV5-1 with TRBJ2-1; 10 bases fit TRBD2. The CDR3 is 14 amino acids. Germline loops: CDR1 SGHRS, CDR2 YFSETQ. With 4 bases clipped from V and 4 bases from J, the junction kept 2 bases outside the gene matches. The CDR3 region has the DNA TGCGCCAGCAGCGGTAGCGGGGGGTACAATGAGCAGTTCTTC. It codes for CASSGSGGYNEQFF.